A selection of T cell receptor beta chains follows, all from one sample in a study of CD4 T cells in relation to SARS-CoV-2 and coronaviruses. This table comes from immunoSEQ multiplex PCR, and its TCRdb copy is limited to in-frame clones, with some not included. This table has 9,000 to 13,000 clones, about 87% appearing once. The sample was naive CD4+ T cells from PBMCs. The receptors here all came from an adult with COVID-19. The CDR3 runs from the conserved cysteine through the conserved F or W. Each record gives: J gene, D gene, V gene, clone size, CDR3 protein, CDR3 DNA. A D gene is named only where the DNA matches it firmly. Not all rows give a size; the values are once, few, many and, for expanded clones, a class.

TRBJ1-3 NA TRBV5-6 NA CASSRPDPRTGNTIYF TGTGCCAGCAGCCGCCCCGACCCACGAACTGGAAACACCATATATTTT
TRBJ2-7 TRBD1 TRBV5-6 NA CASSLPGTDYEQYF TGTGCCAGCAGCTTGCCCGGGACAGATTACGAGCAGTACTTC
TRBJ2-1 TRBD1 TRBV11-2 NA CASSQDRGGYNEQFF TGTGCCAGCAGTCAAGACAGGGGAGGTTACAATGAGCAGTTCTTC
TRBJ1-3 TRBD1 TRBV6-5 NA CASSRGTGPGNTIYF TGTGCCAGCAGCCGGGGGACAGGGCCTGGAAACACCATATATTTT
TRBJ1-1 NA TRBV2 few CASSEVLTEAFF TGTGCCAGCAGTGAAGTTCTCACTGAAGCTTTCTTT
TRBJ2-1 TRBD1 TRBV30 once CAWSVGDRAGNEQFF TGTGCCTGGAGTGTAGGGGACAGGGCTGGCAATGAGCAGTTCTTC
TRBJ2-1 NA TRBV3-1/TRBV3-2 NA CASSQTGRQGSYNEQFF TGTGCCAGCAGCCAGACAGGGAGGCAGGGGTCCTACAATGAGCAGTTCTTC
TRBJ2-7 NA TRBV12-3/TRBV12-4 NA CASSLRDEQYF TGTGCCAGCAGCTTGCGAGACGAGCAGTACTTC
TRBJ2-2 TRBD2 TRBV6-5 NA CASSYLLAGGGGELFF TGTGCCAGCAGTTACCTTCTAGCGGGGGGAGGCGGGGAGCTGTTTTTT
TRBJ2-2 NA TRBV3-1/TRBV3-2 NA CASQPGNTGELFF TGTGCCAGTCAACCAGGGAACACCGGGGAGCTGTTTTTT
TRBJ2-7 TRBD1 TRBV2 NA CASRTGTAEYEQYF TGTGCCAGCAGGACCGGGACAGCAGAATACGAGCAGTACTTC
TRBJ2-1 NA TRBV29-1 NA CSVAGRFGNEQFF TGCAGCGTTGCAGGGAGGTTCGGCAATGAGCAGTTCTTC
TRBJ2-3 TRBD2 TRBV7-3 NA CASSPHLTSGGEPQYF TGTGCCAGCAGCCCCCACCTAACTAGCGGGGGAGAACCGCAGTATTTT
TRBJ2-7 NA TRBV5-1 NA CASSSFGSSYEQYF TGCGCCAGCAGCAGCTTTGGTTCCTCCTACGAGCAGTACTTC
TRBJ2-7 NA TRBV11-2 NA CASSVTGTQVSYEQYF TGTGCCAGCAGCGTCACCGGGACTCAAGTCTCCTACGAGCAGTACTTC
TRBJ2-4 NA TRBV6-1 NA CASSERKSLAKNIQYF TGTGCCAGCAGTGAGCGGAAGAGTCTAGCCAAAAACATTCAGTACTTC